The rows below give T cell receptor beta chains drawn from one sample of a study of T cell repertoires in cytomegalovirus infection. TCRdb used MiXCR to reprocess the reads, holding one entry per CDR3 protein. Here the sample spans some 400,000 distinct CDR3 sequences, about 33% being singletons. Sequenced input: PBMCs. The source of these receptors is a human donor in good health (CMV status not recorded). Some clones in this sample may be carry-over from other donors' samples. CDR3s include the opening cysteine and the closing phenylalanine or tryptophan. The order of the fields is V gene, J gene, CDR3 length, clone size, CDR3 protein. Rows give clone size only sometimes, using once, few, many, or a class for an expanded clone.

v_call: TRBV7-8
j_call: TRBJ2-7
cdr3_length: 12
clone_size: many
cdr3_aa: CASSLGGREQYF

v_call: TRBV15
j_call: TRBJ2-3
cdr3_length: 15
clone_size: once
cdr3_aa: CATGSEGHSTDTQYF

v_call: TRBV2
j_call: TRBJ2-5
cdr3_length: 13
clone_size: .
cdr3_aa: CASNQGQQETQYF

v_call: TRBV7-8
j_call: TRBJ1-5
cdr3_length: 13
clone_size: .
cdr3_aa: CASSFDVGQPQHF

v_call: TRBV7-8
j_call: TRBJ1-1
cdr3_length: 12
clone_size: .
cdr3_aa: CASSLAGTVAFF

v_call: TRBV5-6
j_call: TRBJ2-1
cdr3_length: 15
clone_size: .
cdr3_aa: CASSLDRAPYNEQFF

v_call: TRBV27
j_call: TRBJ1-1
cdr3_length: 13
clone_size: .
cdr3_aa: CASSSRQAPKAFF

v_call: TRBV7-9
j_call: TRBJ2-5
cdr3_length: 14
clone_size: few
cdr3_aa: CASSTGGAPRAQYF

v_call: TRBV7-2
j_call: TRBJ2-5
cdr3_length: 13
clone_size: few
cdr3_aa: CASSPRREETQYF

v_call: TRBV14
j_call: TRBJ2-7
cdr3_length: 15
clone_size: once
cdr3_aa: CASSQLYGFTYEQYF

v_call: TRBV7-9
j_call: TRBJ2-7
cdr3_length: 14
clone_size: many
cdr3_aa: CASSTGTGSYEQYF

v_call: TRBV7-7
j_call: TRBJ2-5
cdr3_length: 19
clone_size: .
cdr3_aa: CASSLVMVSLSGGTATQHF

v_call: TRBV10-3
j_call: TRBJ2-3
cdr3_length: 14
clone_size: .
cdr3_aa: CAISPAGTPDTQYF

v_call: TRBV6-5
j_call: TRBJ1-2
cdr3_length: 15
clone_size: few
cdr3_aa: CASRDRTGSINGYTF

v_call: TRBV20-1
j_call: TRBJ2-2
cdr3_length: 16
clone_size: .
cdr3_aa: CSARPLAGGNTGELFF

v_call: TRBV19
j_call: TRBJ1-5
cdr3_length: 15
clone_size: .
cdr3_aa: CVSSRGQGRFQPQHF

v_call: TRBV5-6
j_call: TRBJ2-3
cdr3_length: 18
clone_size: .
cdr3_aa: CASSSRESVWTDTDTQYF

v_call: TRBV7-2
j_call: TRBJ1-1
cdr3_length: 16
clone_size: many
cdr3_aa: CASSLAMGTPVEVAFF

v_call: TRBV10-3
j_call: TRBJ2-7
cdr3_length: 14
clone_size: few
cdr3_aa: CAISEYESSYEQYF

v_call: TRBV7-8
j_call: TRBJ1-2
cdr3_length: 12
clone_size: .
cdr3_aa: CASSPDSAGYTF

v_call: TRBV10-3
j_call: TRBJ2-2
cdr3_length: 14
clone_size: few
cdr3_aa: CAISVAGNTGELFF

v_call: TRBV7-2
j_call: TRBJ2-1
cdr3_length: 18
clone_size: .
cdr3_aa: CASSYRSGGAFSYNEQFF

v_call: TRBV27
j_call: TRBJ1-5
cdr3_length: 12
clone_size: many
cdr3_aa: CASRTGNQPQHF

v_call: TRBV12-3/TRBV12-4
j_call: TRBJ1-2
cdr3_length: 13
clone_size: many
cdr3_aa: CASSSFDRGGYTF

v_call: TRBV6-1
j_call: TRBJ1-5
cdr3_length: 15
clone_size: .
cdr3_aa: CASSGNQGPNQPQHF

v_call: TRBV19
j_call: TRBJ1-1
cdr3_length: 14
clone_size: few
cdr3_aa: CASRNGPRDTEAFF

v_call: TRBV28
j_call: TRBJ2-3
cdr3_length: 15
clone_size: .
cdr3_aa: CASSLGLAGRDTQYF

v_call: TRBV19
j_call: TRBJ2-1
cdr3_length: 15
clone_size: many
cdr3_aa: CASSTPPDRVNEQFF

v_call: TRBV6-6
j_call: TRBJ2-1
cdr3_length: 19
clone_size: once
cdr3_aa: CASSYLKGDPLSSYNEQFF

v_call: TRBV19
j_call: TRBJ2-1
cdr3_length: 13
clone_size: many
cdr3_aa: CASMRHGFEEQFF

v_call: TRBV6-2/TRBV6-3
j_call: TRBJ1-2
cdr3_length: 19
clone_size: few
cdr3_aa: CASSTREKITGFPNYGYTF

v_call: TRBV11-2
j_call: TRBJ1-1
cdr3_length: 15
clone_size: few
cdr3_aa: CASSSSPGAITEAFF

v_call: TRBV27
j_call: TRBJ2-5
cdr3_length: 16
clone_size: few
cdr3_aa: CASSWTGGSPLETQYF

v_call: TRBV7-2
j_call: TRBJ1-3
cdr3_length: 15
clone_size: .
cdr3_aa: CASSLDGRSLNTIYF

v_call: TRBV4-2
j_call: TRBJ1-6
cdr3_length: 15
clone_size: .
cdr3_aa: CASSPDTLDGSPLHF

v_call: TRBV20-1
j_call: TRBJ2-4
cdr3_length: 18
clone_size: few
cdr3_aa: CSAPTSGGALLAKNIQYF